The source of this T cell receptor (beta chain) is a study of CD8 T cells in ankylosing spondylitis. General observations from the study: It appeared that ankylosing spondylitis blood was characterized by a TCR beta motif of about eight highly homologous variants. From matched ankylosing spondylitis synovial fluid, disease-linked clones were reportedly recovered at significantly enriched levels. Clones that were linked to disease were CD8+ and were relatively rare in peripheral blood.

The CDR3 is 15 amino acids. V was pared by 3 bases and J by 6 bases, with 15 bases between. Germline V gene data show CDR1 as SGHTA and CDR2 as FQGNSA. This clonotype has at least ten counts. Its antigen is still unknown. A quantitative 5'-RACE method, one with molecular barcodes, was used to make TCR beta libraries. TCRdb passed the 5' RACE reads through MiXCR, listing each CDR3 protein once. The sample has 500,000 to 650,000 distinct CDR3 sequences, 5.3% seen once. The TCR was taken from a male donor with ankylosing spondylitis. V gene TRBV7-2 combines with J gene TRBJ2-1; D gene unclear. The source material was blood, either unsorted or a sorted T cell fraction (not recorded which). The CDR3 coding sequence is TGTGCCAGCAGCTTTCTTACCGCTTATCGCAATGAGCAGTTCTTC. Translation: CASSFLTAYRNEQFF.